These T cell receptor beta chains were read from a single sample in a study of brain T cells in children with intractable seizures. Here immunoSEQ multiplex PCR was the method, and the copy in TCRdb shows in-frame clones only, minus some. The sample includes about 340,000 clones, 93% of them seen just once. Here the sequenced sample was peripheral blood, taken 4 to 5 months after surgery. The receptors shown here come from a boy younger than two with tuberous sclerosis and intractable seizures. Each CDR3 is given with its conserved first and last residue. The D gene is left open where the match is weak. Part of the rows lack a size; the others show once, few, many or a class for expanded clones.

D: .; size: .; J: TRBJ2-1; V: TRBV28; CDR3: CASSGALGRAETREQFF; DNA: TGTGCCAGCAGTGGGGCTTTAGGGCGTGCTGAAACTCGGGAGCAGTTCTTC
D: .; size: .; J: TRBJ1-2; V: TRBV24-1; CDR3: CATSESVHPTGDGYTF; DNA: TGTGCCACCAGTGAATCTGTGCATCCGACAGGAGATGGCTACACCTTC
D: TRBD2; size: .; J: TRBJ2-5; V: TRBV5-1; CDR3: CASSPIVAGGLETQYF; DNA: TGCGCCAGCAGCCCCATCGTAGCGGGGGGCCTGGAGACCCAGTACTTC
D: .; size: .; J: TRBJ1-5; V: TRBV19; CDR3: CASNLYFLAGGGQPQHF; DNA: TGTGCCAGTAACCTCTATTTCTTAGCGGGGGGCGGTCAGCCCCAGCATTTT
D: TRBD1; size: once; J: TRBJ2-2; V: TRBV9; CDR3: CASSFTGGVGTGELFF; DNA: TGTGCCAGCAGCTTTACAGGGGGCGTCGGCACCGGGGAGCTGTTTTTT
D: .; size: .; J: TRBJ2-3; V: TRBV5-6; CDR3: CASSLAAAGRTDTQYF; DNA: TGTGCCAGCAGCTTGGCCGCGGCAGGGCGCACAGATACGCAGTATTTT
D: TRBD1; size: once; J: TRBJ2-1; V: TRBV15; CDR3: CATSRDWRTGSYNEQFF; DNA: TGTGCCACCAGCAGAGATTGGCGGACAGGGTCCTACAATGAGCAGTTCTTC
D: .; size: .; J: TRBJ2-5; V: TRBV11-3; CDR3: CASSSVGGRETQYF; DNA: TGTGCCAGCAGCTCCGTTGGGGGGAGAGAGACCCAGTACTTC
D: TRBD2; size: .; J: TRBJ2-3; V: TRBV2; CDR3: CASSAGGAGDTQYF; DNA: TGTGCCAGCAGTGCCGGGGGGGCGGGGGATACGCAGTATTTT
D: .; size: .; J: TRBJ2-7; V: TRBV19; CDR3: CASSIMGSYEQYF; DNA: TGTGCCAGTAGTATAATGGGGAGCTACGAGCAGTACTTC
D: TRBD2; size: once; J: TRBJ2-7; V: TRBV30; CDR3: CAWSLRLARDF; DNA: TGTGCCTGGAGTTTACGACTAGCACGAGACTTC
D: .; size: .; J: TRBJ2-1; V: TRBV7-3; CDR3: CASSLRGEPSYNEQFF; DNA: TGTGCCAGCAGCTTAAGGGGCGAACCCTCCTACAATGAGCAGTTCTTC
D: .; size: .; J: TRBJ2-3; V: TRBV7-6; CDR3: CASSRTTSSTDTQYF; DNA: TGTGCCAGCAGCCGGACTACCTCTAGCACAGATACGCAGTATTTT
D: .; size: .; J: TRBJ2-1; V: TRBV5-1; CDR3: CASSFVGFSYNEQFF; DNA: TGCGCCAGCAGCTTTGTGGGCTTCTCCTACAATGAGCAGTTCTTC
D: .; size: .; J: TRBJ2-2; V: TRBV14; CDR3: CASSQTYTGELFF; DNA: TGTGCCAGCAGCCAAACATACACCGGGGAGCTGTTTTTT
D: TRBD2; size: .; J: TRBJ2-2; V: TRBV5-8; CDR3: CASSLGLAGGQHTGELFF; DNA: TGTGCCAGCAGCTTGGGACTAGCGGGAGGGCAGCACACCGGGGAGCTGTTTTTT
D: TRBD1; size: .; J: TRBJ1-4; V: TRBV9; CDR3: CASSVGGAGQSNEKLFF; DNA: TGTGCCAGCAGCGTAGGAGGGGCGGGACAGTCGAATGAAAAACTGTTTTTT
D: .; size: .; J: TRBJ2-1; V: TRBV11-1; CDR3: CASSPSGLNEQLF; DNA: TGTGCCAGCAGCCCCTCGGGGTTAAATGAGCAGCTCTTC
D: .; size: .; J: TRBJ1-2; V: TRBV3-1/TRBV3-2; CDR3: CASSQAPGYGYTF; DNA: TGTGCCAGCAGCCAAGCCCCAGGCTATGGCTACACCTTC
D: TRBD2; size: .; J: TRBJ2-1; V: TRBV24-1; CDR3: CATSAALAGGPFHSYNEQFF; DNA: TGTGCCACCAGTGCCGCACTAGCGGGAGGGCCCTTCCACTCCTACAATGAGCAGTTCTTC
D: .; size: .; J: TRBJ1-2; V: TRBV6-6; CDR3: CASSYYDGGYTF; DNA: TGTGCCAGCAGTTACTACGACGGCGGCTACACCTTC
D: .; size: once; J: TRBJ2-7; V: TRBV6-2/TRBV6-3; CDR3: CASSSLGRVNNEQYF; DNA: TGTGCCAGCAGTTCCCTTGGTCGGGTAAACAACGAGCAGTACTTC
D: .; size: .; J: TRBJ2-5; V: TRBV11-3; CDR3: CASSLNQETQYF; DNA: TGTGCCAGCAGCCTAAACCAAGAGACCCAGTACTTC
D: TRBD1; size: few; J: TRBJ2-7; V: TRBV24-1; CDR3: CATSEQGALHGQYF; DNA: TGTGCCACCAGTGAACAGGGGGCCCTTCACGGGCAGTACTTC
D: .; size: once; J: TRBJ2-5; V: TRBV5-5; CDR3: CASSLVAGSLQETQYF; DNA: TGTGCCAGCAGCTTGGTGGCAGGATCGCTACAAGAGACCCAGTACTTC
D: TRBD1; size: .; J: TRBJ1-2; V: TRBV7-9; CDR3: CASSFLLTGGRYGYTF; DNA: TGTGCCAGCAGCTTCCTTTTGACAGGGGGGAGGTATGGCTACACCTTC
D: .; size: .; J: TRBJ2-7; V: TRBV7-9; CDR3: CASRQQGDSYEQYF; DNA: TGTGCCAGCAGACAGCAGGGTGACTCCTACGAGCAGTACTTC
D: TRBD1; size: .; J: TRBJ1-1; V: TRBV5-1; CDR3: CASSKASGTGDNEAFF; DNA: TGCGCCAGCAGCAAGGCTTCCGGGACAGGGGACAATGAAGCTTTCTTT
D: .; size: .; J: TRBJ1-3; V: TRBV5-6; CDR3: CASSVYRRWGFGNTIYF; DNA: TGTGCCAGCAGCGTATACAGGAGGTGGGGGTTTGGAAACACCATATATTTT
D: .; size: .; J: TRBJ2-7; V: TRBV5-6; CDR3: CASSFRGIWVYEQYF; DNA: TGTGCCAGCAGCTTTCGAGGGATTTGGGTCTACGAGCAGTACTTC
D: .; size: .; J: TRBJ1-5; V: TRBV11-3; CDR3: CASSPAGQPQHF; DNA: TGTGCCAGCAGCCCGGCGGGTCAGCCCCAGCATTTT
D: .; size: .; J: TRBJ2-2; V: TRBV5-1; CDR3: CASSKDRYANTGELFF; DNA: TGCGCCAGCAGCAAGGACCGTTATGCGAACACCGGGGAGCTGTTTTTT
D: .; size: .; J: TRBJ1-2; V: TRBV6-1; CDR3: CASSGLSAPNYGYTF; DNA: TGTGCCAGCAGTGGACTCTCAGCTCCCAACTATGGCTACACCTTC
D: .; size: .; J: TRBJ2-3; V: TRBV3-1/TRBV3-2; CDR3: CASRGGTDTQYF; DNA: TGTGCCAGCAGGGGGGGCACAGATACGCAGTATTTT
D: .; size: .; J: TRBJ2-5; V: TRBV27; CDR3: CASSFRGPETQYF; DNA: TGTGCCAGCAGTTTTCGAGGCCCAGAGACCCAGTACTTC
D: .; size: once; J: TRBJ2-4; V: TRBV29-1; CDR3: CSVTLVRAPINIQYF; DNA: TGCAGCGTCACGCTTGTCAGGGCCCCCATAAACATTCAGTACTTC
D: .; size: .; J: TRBJ2-7; V: TRBV7-9; CDR3: CASSFEGLVNEQYF; DNA: TGTGCCAGCAGCTTCGAGGGGCTTGTCAACGAGCAGTACTTC
D: .; size: .; J: TRBJ1-1; V: TRBV5-1; CDR3: CASSLDSLLSGWTEAFF; DNA: TGCGCCAGCAGCTTGGATTCCCTCCTTTCAGGGTGGACTGAAGCTTTCTTT
D: .; size: .; J: TRBJ2-1; V: TRBV5-1; CDR3: CASSSPPWDRNEQFF; DNA: TGCGCCAGCAGCTCGCCCCCTTGGGACCGGAATGAGCAGTTCTTC
D: TRBD1; size: .; J: TRBJ1-2; V: TRBV5-1; CDR3: CASSLAGTGGVFGYTF; DNA: TGCGCCAGCAGCTTGGCCGGGACAGGGGGAGTCTTTGGCTACACCTTC
D: TRBD2; size: .; J: TRBJ2-3; V: TRBV4-1; CDR3: CASSQGPYLLAGGPPTQYF; DNA: TGCGCCAGCAGCCAAGGACCCTACCTCCTAGCGGGAGGGCCCCCTACGCAGTATTTT
D: TRBD1; size: .; J: TRBJ1-3; V: TRBV4-1; CDR3: CASSQGQGGNTIYF; DNA: TGCGCCAGCAGCCAAGGACAGGGAGGAAACACCATATATTTT
D: TRBD2; size: .; J: TRBJ2-1; V: TRBV10-1; CDR3: CASSVVREGPQFF; DNA: TGCGCCAGCAGTGTAGTGCGGGAGGGCCCTCAGTTCTTC
D: TRBD2; size: .; J: TRBJ2-3; V: TRBV3-1/TRBV3-2; CDR3: CASSQDPSGDGTQYF; DNA: TGTGCCAGCAGCCAAGATCCGAGCGGGGATGGTACGCAGTATTTT
D: .; size: .; J: TRBJ2-7; V: TRBV4-1; CDR3: CASSQVGGMGIGDEQYF; DNA: TGCGCCAGCAGCCAAGTGGGGGGTATGGGGATAGGGGACGAGCAGTACTTC
D: .; size: .; J: TRBJ2-1; V: TRBV7-3; CDR3: CASSLTASRHEQFF; DNA: TGTGCCAGCAGCTTAACGGCTAGCAGGCATGAGCAGTTCTTC